This T cell receptor beta chain was captured in a study of blood T cells in healthy people across ages. This clonotype was seen only a few times. A second roughly 7 to 12 cycle PCR used barcoded and J-beta primers. Tags on each cDNA molecule came from a template-switch adaptor with 12 random nucleotides. TCRdb re-called the 5' RACE reads through MiXCR, storing one row per CDR3 protein. The data contain around 1,800,000 distinct CDR3 sequences, about 39% of them singletons. The donors, healthy Caucasians from Russia, were aged about 6 to 95. Each individual donor underwent a draw of about 9.1 milliliters of peripheral blood. The V gene's germline CDR1 is SEHNR and CDR2 FQNEAQ (reference sequence). The CDR3 length is 15 residues. The V end lost 3 bases, the J end lost 6 bases, and 12 bases lay between the germline ends.

The chain is built from TRBV7-9 and TRBJ1-6; D possibly corresponds to TRBD1 (5 bases). Sequenced sample: blood. The receptor was derived from a human donor in good health. This CDR3 reads CASSFRGAGNSPLHF. The CDR3 coding sequence is TGTGCCAGCAGCTTCCGGGGCGCGGGTAATTCACCCCTCCACTTT.